These 24 T cell receptor beta chains were all obtained from the same sample, sequenced in a study of blood T cells in healthy people across ages. PCR was performed a second time for about 7 to 11 cycles using a sample-barcoded 5' primer and a J-beta primer mix. One entry per CDR3 protein results from TCRdb running MiXCR on the 5' RACE reads. The profile shows under 1,000,000 distinct CDR3 sequences, around 36% of them singletons. Source material: blood. The source of these receptors is a young man in good health.

J is TRBJ2-5 and V is TRBV20-1; no firm D call. Germline V lookup: CDR1 DFQATT, CDR2 SNEGSKA (reference sequence). CDR3 length: 11 residues. V lost 6 bases, J lost 2 bases, and 7 bases lay in between. CDR3 region: CSAALQETQYF. In DNA, the CDR3 is TGCAGTGCAGCCCTACAAGAGACCCAGTACTTC.

The CDR3 nucleotides read TGTGCCAGCAGCTTCGGATTGAGGGGCGATGAGCAGTACTTC. Its protein product is CASSFGLRGDEQYF. The V and J genes are TRBV7-2 and TRBJ2-5; D tentatively fits TRBD1 or TRBD2 (5 bases each). The CDR3 runs 14 residues. Germline assignment: CDR1 SGHTA and CDR2 FQGNSA. Trimming cost V 3 bases and J 11 bases, with 19 bases left between them. The whole variable domain, filled in from reference TRBV7-2 and TRBJ2-5, reads GAGVSQSPSNKVTEKGKDVELRCDPISGHTALYWYRQSLGQGLEFLIYFQGNSAPDKSGLPSDRFSAERTGGSVSTLTIQRTQQEDSAVYLCASSFGLRGDEQYFGPGTRLLVL.

V gene TRBV10-3 combines with J gene TRBJ1-1, with a possible D match to TRBD1 (6 bases). The V end was cut by 8 bases, the J end by 5 bases, with 15 bases between. The CDR3 sequence is 13 residues long. Germline V CDR1 and CDR2: ENHRY, SYGVKD. CDR3 loop: CAIPNPQGTEAFF. CDR3 in DNA: TGTGCCATCCCCAATCCACAGGGAACTGAAGCTTTCTTT.

This clonotype has ten or more counts. The chain joins TRBV12-3 or TRBV12-4 to TRBJ2-3, with 9 bases identical to TRBD2. Trimming took 6 bases from V and 2 from J; bases not matched to a gene: 9. The CDR3 spans 16 residues. The CDR3 loop reads CASSPLGLATTDTQYF. In nucleotides, the CDR3 is TGTGCCAGCAGCCCTTTGGGACTAGCTACCACAGATACGCAGTATTTT.

This clonotype was detected ten times or more. The chain carries TRBV13 and TRBJ2-4; a weak D match, TRBD2 (6 bases). The CDR3 covers 20 residues. CDR1 and CDR2 (germline): PRHDT, FYEKMQ (reference sequence). V was pared by 5 bases and J by 2 bases, with 28 bases between. The DNA for the CDR3 is TGTGCCAGCAGCGACGGAGGCTGGCGGGGAACAGGAATATCCAAAAACATTCAGTACTTC. Its translation: CASSDGGWRGTGISKNIQYF.

This sequence joins TRBV5-1 and TRBJ1-1; the D is unclear. Germline V gene lookup returns CDR1 SGHRS and CDR2 YFSETQ. The CDR3 contains 14 residues. The V gene lost 4 bases and the J gene lost 1 base, with 11 bases spanning the gap. This chain's CDR3 is CASSRAGENTEAFF. The CDR3 region has the DNA TGCGCCAGCAGCCGCGCGGGCGAGAACACTGAAGCTTTCTTT.

This clonotype was detected many times. V usage is TRBV3-1 and J usage is TRBJ2-1; D remains unclear. CDR1 and CDR2 (germline): LGHDT, YNNKEL (reference sequence). Trimming took off 0 bases at V and 9 bases at J, with 12 bases between the two ends. The CDR3 runs 14 residues. The CDR3 region is CASSQDANSGEQFF. The CDR3 DNA sequence: TGTGCCAGCAGCCAAGATGCTAATTCGGGTGAGCAGTTCTTC.

About this clonotype: A much larger clone sits a single nucleotide away, making a read error possible. The rearrangement joins TRBV29-1 to TRBJ1-4, with 7 bases that match TRBD1. Germline CDR1 and CDR2: SQVTM and ANQGSEA. CDR3 size: 11 residues. Germline trimming cut 7 bases from V and 7 bases from J; bases unmatched to any gene: 3. The CDR3 spells CSGQGGEKLFF. CDR3 in DNA: TGCAGCGGTCAGGGGGGTGAAAAACTGTTTTTT.

The V call is TRBV10-3, the J call TRBJ1-1; weak D call: TRBD1 (5 bases). Per germline, CDR1 ENHRY and CDR2 SYGVKD. V lost 8 bases to trimming and J lost 4 bases, with 20 bases between them. The CDR3 covers 15 residues. The CDR3 nucleotides are TGTGCCATCTCGGGTGGGGGGGGGACGTCCACTGAAGCTTTCTTT. Translated: CAISGGGGTSTEAFF.

This clonotype appeared many times. This rearrangement joins TRBV4-3 to TRBJ2-3; TRBD1 is a possible D gene (6 bases). The CDR3 sequence is 16 residues long. The V end was cut by 0 bases, the J end by 5 bases, with 15 bases between. From germline, CDR1 is LGHNA and CDR2 YSLEER. CDR3 amino acids: CASSQDTGEGGDTQYF. The CDR3 DNA follows: TGCGCCAGCAGCCAAGATACAGGAGAAGGGGGAGATACGCAGTATTTT.

This clonotype was seen a few times. The V and J genes are TRBV20-1 and TRBJ2-2; 8 nucleotides agree with TRBD1. The CDR3 has 15 residues. Germline CDR1 is DFQATT and CDR2 is SNEGSKA (reference sequence). Trimming at V came to 0 bases and at J to 3 bases, leaving 3 bases not matched to a gene. The CDR3 DNA reads TGCAGTGCTAGAGATCAGGGGGCCTACACCGGGGAGCTGTTTTTT. This codes for CSARDQGAYTGELFF.

The chain links TRBV20-1 to TRBJ1-1; perhaps TRBD1 as D (6 bases). CDR1 is DFQATT, CDR2 SNEGSKA, per germline (reference sequence). V gave up 7 bases and J gave up 3 bases, with 12 bases separating them. This CDR3 spans 12 amino acids. The CDR3 bases are TGCAGTGTTAGCGGGGGCTACACTGAAGCTTTCTTT. This gives the protein CSVSGGYTEAFF.

Ten or more counts support this clonotype. This chain uses TRBV5-5 with TRBJ2-1; weak D call: TRBD2 (6 bases). Germline CDR1 SGHKS, CDR2 YYEKEE (reference sequence). This CDR3 comprises 16 residues. Trimming removed 0 bases from V and 1 base from J, with 11 bases in between. The CDR3 DNA follows: TGTGCCAGCAGCTTGGGGGGGGAACTTTCCTACAATGAGCAGTTCTTC. This gives the protein CASSLGGELSYNEQFF.

The chain joins TRBV28 to TRBJ2-2; 10 bases align to TRBD1. With V trimmed by 3 bases and J by 6 bases, 4 bases remained unmatched. This CDR3 has 15 residues. Germline CDR1 and CDR2: MDHEN and SYDVKM. The CDR3 DNA sequence: TGTGCCAGCAGTTTTTTGGACAGGGGGTCCGGGGAGCTGTTTTTT. Its translation: CASSFLDRGSGELFF.

This clonotype was observed a handful of times. V and J are TRBV20-1 and TRBJ1-2; D remains ambiguous. CDR3 length: 14 amino acids. Trimming shortened V by 0 bases and J by 0 bases, and 8 bases separated the two germline ends. Germline V lookup: CDR1 DFQATT, CDR2 SNEGSKA (reference sequence). The CDR3 sequence: CSAREGSTNYGYTF. In DNA form, the CDR3 reads TGCAGTGCTAGAGAGGGATCTACTAACTATGGCTACACCTTC.

The rearrangement links TRBV24-1 to TRBJ1-5, with TRBD1 identical over 7 bases. The CDR3 is 14 amino acids. After removal of 9 bases from V and 4 bases from J, the junction contained 8 bases not matched to a gene. Germline V gene lookup returns CDR1 KGHDR and CDR2 SFDVKD. The CDR3 coding sequence is TGTGCCACCCAAGCCCCGGGACAGAATCAGCCCCAGCATTTT. Protein: CATQAPGQNQPQHF.

This clonotype was seen a few times. The rearrangement joins TRBV9 to TRBJ2-3; TRBD2 is a possible D gene (5 bases). This CDR3 has 14 residues. Germline assignment: CDR1 SGDLS and CDR2 YYNGEE. The V and J ends lost 0 bases and 5 bases respectively, with 10 bases between them. The CDR3 here is CASSVGRGKDTQYF. The CDR3 nucleotides read TGTGCCAGCAGCGTAGGACGGGGAAAAGATACGCAGTATTTT.

This clonotype was detected a few times. This chain joins TRBV4-3 and TRBJ2-1; 8 bases match TRBD2. The ends lost 4 bases at V and 0 bases at J; junction bases unmatched: 8. Germline V gene sequence: CDR1 LGHNA, CDR2 YSLEER. The CDR3 contains 17 residues. CDR3 sequence reads: CASSPTFGGDSYNEQFF. In nucleotides, the CDR3 is TGCGCCAGCAGCCCCACCTTCGGGGGGGACTCCTACAATGAGCAGTTCTTC.

As concerns this clonotype: With only one base between it and a far larger clone, this is likely a read error. V is TRBV6-5 and J is TRBJ2-1, with no clear D. Per germline, CDR1 MNHEY and CDR2 SVGAGI. The CDR3 covers 12 residues. Trimming stripped 5 bases from V and 13 bases from J, with 15 bases between. The CDR3 DNA sequence: TGTGCCAGCAGTCGGACGCAGGAGACCCAGTTCTTC. This codes for CASSRTQETQFF.

As concerns this clonotype: The missing conserved phenylalanine or tryptophan at the end of this CDR3 makes a read error likely. The rearrangement links TRBV4-3 to TRBJ1-1, with D possibly being TRBD1 (5 bases). The length of the CDR3 is 13 residues. The germline V gene has CDR1 LGHNA and CDR2 YSLEER. The CDR3 DNA reads TGCGCCAGTAGCCAAGATGGGGGCACTGAAGCTTTCCTT. Amino acid sequence: CASSQDGGTEAFL.

There are a few counts of this clonotype. The chain joins TRBV4-3 to TRBJ1-5, with D possibly matching TRBD1 (5 bases). CDR1 LGHNA and CDR2 YSLEER come from the germline V gene. The CDR3 is made up of 20 amino acids. Trimming left V 0 bases short and J 3 bases short, with 24 bases between. CDR3 amino acids: CASSQDYSPPGQGFNQPQHF. For the CDR3, the DNA is TGCGCCAGCAGCCAAGATTATTCGCCTCCGGGGCAGGGATTCAATCAGCCCCAGCATTTT.

The table lists this clonotype with a few counts. CDR3 amino acids: CASSPPAGITDTQYF. DNA of the CDR3: TGCGCCAGCAGCCCTCCCGCGGGGATCACAGATACGCAGTATTTT. This sequence joins TRBV5-1 and TRBJ2-3; tentative D call: TRBD2 (6 bases). CDR1 and CDR2 (germline): SGHRS, YFSETQ. Trimming shortened V by 4 bases and J by 2 bases, and 14 bases separated the two germline ends. CDR3 length: 15 residues.

Notes on this clonotype: One end of the junction does not line up with germline, which may come from a read error. The genes are TRBV12-3 or TRBV12-4 and TRBJ2-5; TRBD2 matches 12 bases. The CDR3 covers 15 residues. The CDR3: CDSRTSGGHQETQYF. The CDR3 nucleotides read TGTGACAGCAGAACTAGCGGGGGGCACCAAGAGACCCAGTACTTC.

As DNA, the CDR3 is TGTGCCAGCAGTTTATCAGGGAAGACGGGTAATCAGCCCCAGCATTTT. Protein: CASSLSGKTGNQPQHF. J is TRBJ1-5 and V is TRBV27; D call uncertain. Germline V gene data show CDR1 as MNHEY and CDR2 as SMNVEV (reference sequence). Between the trimmed V and J ends, which lost 0 bases and 4 bases, there was a span of 13 bases. The CDR3 is made up of 16 amino acids.